This T cell receptor (beta chain) was recovered during a study of OX40 agonist ivuxolimab in advanced cancers. Study-wide context: Prior anti-PD-1, anti-PD-L1 or anti-CTLA-4 therapy did not bar entry, and roughly 40% had some.

With 4 bases clipped from V and 4 bases from J, the junction kept 5 bases outside the gene matches. This CDR3 region has 14 residues. The germline V gene encodes CDR1 MGHRA and CDR2 YSYEKL. Study-wide findings and caveats: Averaging showed that CD8+ T cells had more expanded clones than CD4+ did.

This clone was seen only once. Its antigen is not known. Assay used: immunoSEQ multiplex PCR; TCRdb lists only in-frame clones, some missing. The data show 78,000 or so clones, approximately 92% seen once. The sample here was CD4+ or CD8+ T cells sorted from blood, taken in a trial of the OX40 agonist ivuxolimab. The TCR comes from an adult with an advanced solid tumor such as melanoma, head and neck, liver or kidney cancer. V and J are TRBV4-1 and TRBJ1-1; 8 bases are shared with TRBD1. DNA of the CDR3: TGCGCCAGCAGCCCCCTGGACAGGGTCACTGAAGCTTTCTTT. Translating it yields CASSPLDRVTEAFF.